This entry features one TCR beta chain sequence. The data were produced by immunoSEQ multiplex PCR, yet TCRdb's version contains in-frame clones alone and is incomplete. The sample lists some 220,000 clones; roughly 85% were seen once. The sample originates from a study of blood T cell repertoires in COVID-19. The wider study: Collection of acute and convalescent COVID-19 samples took place in the United States, Italy and Spain.

Germline CDR1 is SGDLS and CDR2 is YYNGEE. The germline V and J ends were trimmed by 1 base and 1 base, with 6 bases remaining between them. This CDR3 comprises 14 residues. This clonotype originated in a man over 45 who had recovered from COVID-19. J is TRBJ2-1 and V is TRBV9, with no clear D. Source material: peripheral blood. The CDR3, as DNA: TGTGCCAGCAGCGTACTCCTATCCTACAATGAGCAGTTCTTC. It encodes CASSVLLSYNEQFF.